This is a list of T cell receptor beta chains from one sample in a study of blood T cells in healthy people across ages. TCRdb passed the 5' RACE reads through MiXCR, listing each CDR3 protein once. The table has hundreds of thousands of distinct CDR3 sequences, roughly 53% seen once. The sequenced sample was blood. The receptors were sampled from a man older than 75 in good health. Each CDR3 is given with its conserved first and last residue. The D gene is left open where the match is weak. Size is stated for part of the rows, as once, few or many counts, or as a class when the clone is expanded.

V gene: TRBV11-3
CDR3 length: 15
D gene: TRBD2
clone size: few
J gene: TRBJ2-1
CDR3 DNA: TGTGCCAGCAGCTTCGGGACTAGCGGCCAGGGTGAGCAGTTCTTC
CDR3 protein: CASSFGTSGQGEQFF

V gene: TRBV5-1
CDR3 length: 16
D gene: TRBD1
clone size: few
J gene: TRBJ2-4
CDR3 DNA: TGCGCCAGCAGCACGGGACAGGCCGAAGCCAAAAACATTCAGTACTTC
CDR3 protein: CASSTGQAEAKNIQYF

V gene: TRBV5-1
CDR3 length: 12
D gene: NA
clone size: NA
J gene: TRBJ2-7
CDR3 DNA: TGCGCCAGCAGCAGGGAGCCGGACGAGCAGTACTTC
CDR3 protein: CASSREPDEQYF

V gene: TRBV25-1
CDR3 length: 14
D gene: NA
clone size: NA
J gene: TRBJ1-1
CDR3 DNA: TGTGCCAGCAGTGAATGGTCGGGGGATTCGCACTCTTTCTTT
CDR3 protein: CASSEWSGDSHSFF

V gene: TRBV9
CDR3 length: 13
D gene: NA
clone size: NA
J gene: TRBJ1-1
CDR3 DNA: TGTGCCGGAAGTGCTGGTCAGAACACTGAAGCTTTCTTT
CDR3 protein: CAGSAGQNTEAFF

V gene: TRBV18
CDR3 length: 13
D gene: TRBD1
clone size: NA
J gene: TRBJ2-1
CDR3 DNA: TGTGCCAGCTCAGGACAGGTTTACAATGAGCAGTTCTTC
CDR3 protein: CASSGQVYNEQFF

V gene: TRBV24-1
CDR3 length: 15
D gene: NA
clone size: NA
J gene: TRBJ1-2
CDR3 DNA: TGTACCACCAGTGACACTCGACGGGGTAACTATGGCTACACCTTC
CDR3 protein: CTTSDTRRGNYGYTF

V gene: TRBV5-5
CDR3 length: 16
D gene: TRBD1
clone size: NA
J gene: TRBJ2-3
CDR3 DNA: TGTGCCAGCAGCTTGGGACAGGGACGTTTCACAGATACGCAGTATTTT
CDR3 protein: CASSLGQGRFTDTQYF

V gene: TRBV4-2
CDR3 length: 16
D gene: TRBD1
clone size: NA
J gene: TRBJ2-1
CDR3 DNA: TGTGCCAGCAGCCAAGATCCCGGGACAGGGCTTCTTGAGCAGTATTTC
CDR3 protein: CASSQDPGTGLLEQYF

V gene: TRBV6-5
CDR3 length: 13
D gene: NA
clone size: NA
J gene: TRBJ2-7
CDR3 DNA: TGTGCCAGCAGTCCGGGGCCTGACTACGAGCAGTACTTC
CDR3 protein: CASSPGPDYEQYF

V gene: TRBV20-1
CDR3 length: 15
D gene: TRBD2
clone size: NA
J gene: TRBJ2-1
CDR3 DNA: TGCAGTGCTAGAGGGGGGACTAGCGGGGACGATGAGCAGTTCTTC
CDR3 protein: CSARGGTSGDDEQFF

V gene: TRBV3-1
CDR3 length: 15
D gene: NA
clone size: NA
J gene: TRBJ2-4
CDR3 DNA: TGTGCCAGCAGCCAAGATCCAGGGGCGCTGAACATTCAGTACTTC
CDR3 protein: CASSQDPGALNIQYF

V gene: TRBV29-1
CDR3 length: 13
D gene: NA
clone size: NA
J gene: TRBJ1-1
CDR3 DNA: TGCAGCGTCGTCAGGGATATGAACACTGAAGCTTTCTTT
CDR3 protein: CSVVRDMNTEAFF

V gene: TRBV24-1
CDR3 length: 13
D gene: NA
clone size: NA
J gene: TRBJ2-5
CDR3 DNA: TGTGCCATCAACCGGGCCGACCAAGAGACCCAGTACTTC
CDR3 protein: CAINRADQETQYF

V gene: TRBV7-9
CDR3 length: 16
D gene: NA
clone size: NA
J gene: TRBJ2-7
CDR3 DNA: TGTGCCAGCAGCTTAAGGGGTTTTTCCACTAGCTACGAGCAGTACTTC
CDR3 protein: CASSLRGFSTSYEQYF

V gene: TRBV7-2
CDR3 length: 14
D gene: TRBD2
clone size: NA
J gene: TRBJ2-3
CDR3 DNA: TGTGCCGGCAGCTCGGGCGGGAGTCAGGATACGCAGTATTTT
CDR3 protein: CAGSSGGSQDTQYF

V gene: TRBV27
CDR3 length: 14
D gene: TRBD1
clone size: NA
J gene: TRBJ2-7
CDR3 DNA: TGTGCCAGCAGTCTTCGGACAGGGGGTCTCGAGCAGTACTTC
CDR3 protein: CASSLRTGGLEQYF

V gene: TRBV20-1
CDR3 length: 15
D gene: TRBD2
clone size: NA
J gene: TRBJ2-3
CDR3 DNA: TGCAGTGCTAGATACGGGACTAGCGGCACAGATACGCAGTATTTT
CDR3 protein: CSARYGTSGTDTQYF

V gene: TRBV3-1
CDR3 length: 16
D gene: TRBD2
clone size: few
J gene: TRBJ2-5
CDR3 DNA: TGTGCCAGCAGCCAAGATGGGACTAGCGGGAGAGAGACCCAGTACTTC
CDR3 protein: CASSQDGTSGRETQYF

V gene: TRBV9
CDR3 length: 14
D gene: NA
clone size: few
J gene: TRBJ1-2
CDR3 DNA: TGTGCCAGCAGCGTATCTCTTGTCGGGGACGGCTACACCTTC
CDR3 protein: CASSVSLVGDGYTF

V gene: TRBV3-1
CDR3 length: 14
D gene: TRBD2
clone size: NA
J gene: TRBJ2-3
CDR3 DNA: TGTGCCAGCAGCCAGGGACTAGCTAGGAGAGACGCGTATTTT
CDR3 protein: CASSQGLARRDAYF

V gene: TRBV9
CDR3 length: 12
D gene: NA
clone size: NA
J gene: TRBJ2-3
CDR3 DNA: TGTGCCAGCAGCTTACTGCCCAGATACGCGTATTTT
CDR3 protein: CASSLLPRYAYF

V gene: TRBV7-2
CDR3 length: 16
D gene: NA
clone size: NA
J gene: TRBJ2-1
CDR3 DNA: TGTGCCAGCAGCTTATCGATAGCGGCCGAGCCCAATGAGCAGTTCTTC
CDR3 protein: CASSLSIAAEPNEQFF

V gene: TRBV7-2
CDR3 length: 14
D gene: NA
clone size: few
J gene: TRBJ2-5
CDR3 DNA: TGTGCCAGCAGCTTAGCGTTGACCCTCCCGTTACAGTACTTC
CDR3 protein: CASSLALTLPLQYF

V gene: TRBV5-1
CDR3 length: 16
D gene: TRBD2
clone size: NA
J gene: TRBJ2-1
CDR3 DNA: TGCGCCAGCAGCTTTTCCCCTAGCGGATCCTACAATGAGCAGTTCTTC
CDR3 protein: CASSFSPSGSYNEQFF

V gene: TRBV9
CDR3 length: 15
D gene: NA
clone size: once
J gene: TRBJ2-3
CDR3 DNA: TGTGCCAGCAGCCCTGACGGCTACCCCACAGATACGCAGTATTTT
CDR3 protein: CASSPDGYPTDTQYF

V gene: TRBV9
CDR3 length: 15
D gene: TRBD2
clone size: NA
J gene: TRBJ2-7
CDR3 DNA: TGTGCCAGCAGCCCAGCGGGATGGGGCCAGTACGAGCAGTACTTC
CDR3 protein: CASSPAGWGQYEQYF

V gene: TRBV29-1
CDR3 length: 12
D gene: NA
clone size: once
J gene: TRBJ1-5
CDR3 DNA: TGCAGCGTTGGGGACCTCAATCAGCCCCAGCATTTT
CDR3 protein: CSVGDLNQPQHF

V gene: TRBV6-2/TRBV6-3
CDR3 length: 15
D gene: TRBD2
clone size: NA
J gene: TRBJ2-1
CDR3 DNA: TGTGCCAGCTACGAAGTAGGGACTAGTATCAATGAGCAGTTCTTC
CDR3 protein: CASYEVGTSINEQFF

V gene: TRBV15
CDR3 length: 15
D gene: NA
clone size: NA
J gene: TRBJ2-5
CDR3 DNA: TGTGCCGCCAGCAGAGAGAACCGACCTCCCGGGGAGCAGTACTTC
CDR3 protein: CAASRENRPPGEQYF

V gene: TRBV6-1
CDR3 length: 14
D gene: NA
clone size: once
J gene: TRBJ1-1
CDR3 DNA: TGTGCCAGCAGGGGACGAACGCTGGACACTGAAGCTTTCTTT
CDR3 protein: CASRGRTLDTEAFF

V gene: TRBV15
CDR3 length: 13
D gene: NA
clone size: NA
J gene: TRBJ1-2
CDR3 DNA: TGTGCCACCAGCAGCGAGCAGGGGTATGGCTACACCTTC
CDR3 protein: CATSSEQGYGYTF

V gene: TRBV12-3/TRBV12-4
CDR3 length: 16
D gene: TRBD1
clone size: NA
J gene: TRBJ2-7
CDR3 DNA: TGTGCCAGCAGTCCGAGACTGGACAGGGGATTCTACGAGCAGTACTTC
CDR3 protein: CASSPRLDRGFYEQYF

V gene: TRBV14
CDR3 length: 17
D gene: NA
clone size: NA
J gene: TRBJ2-1
CDR3 DNA: TGTGCCAGCAGCCGTTTAGGGGCTGCCCTCGGATACAATGAGCAGTTCTTC
CDR3 protein: CASSRLGAALGYNEQFF

V gene: TRBV20-1
CDR3 length: 18
D gene: TRBD2
clone size: few
J gene: TRBJ2-1
CDR3 DNA: TGCAGTGCTAGAGATACGGGAGGACTAGCGGGACGGTACTATGAGCAGTTCTTC
CDR3 protein: CSARDTGGLAGRYYEQFF